Included here is one T cell receptor beta chain sequence, with context. The data were taken from a study of blood T cell repertoires in COVID-19. Study context: Sources were T cells, B-cell-depleted T cells, or PBMCs; the material itself was cDNA or gDNA.

Assay: immunoSEQ multiplex PCR; the TCRdb copy retains only in-frame clones and omits some. The data contain 240,000 or so clones, roughly four fifths of them singletons. Trimming removed 5 bases from V and 1 base from J, with 16 bases in between. The CDR3 is 16 residues long. From germline, CDR1 is SGHNT and CDR2 YENEEA. The V call is TRBV11-3, the J call TRBJ2-3; D is perhaps TRBD2 (7 bases). The sequencing input was peripheral blood. This receptor was obtained from a woman aged 55-75 years with active or convalescent COVID-19. The CDR3 DNA reads as TGTGCCAGCAGCCCCGGCCGGGGGGCCGGCACAGATACGCAGTATTTT. Its protein is CASSPGRGAGTDTQYF.